A single sample gave rise to the 8 T cell receptor beta chains below, sequenced in a study of control samples from healthy donors and cancer patients. This table comes from immunoSEQ multiplex PCR, and its TCRdb copy is limited to in-frame clones, with some not included. The sample records tens of thousands of clones, roughly 91% being singletons. The sequencing input was PBMCs. These receptors all come from a man aged 50 to 60 with lung cancer.

The rearrangement uses TRBV5-1 and TRBJ2-7; 9 positions agree with TRBD1. The CDR3 sequence is 16 residues long. The germline CDR1 and CDR2 sequences are SGHRS and YFSETQ. After removal of 3 bases from V and 1 base from J, the junction contained 8 bases not matched to a gene. The CDR3 DNA reads as TGCGCCAGCAGCTATACTGGGACAGGGCCTTCCTACGAGCAGTACTTC. Translating gives CASSYTGTGPSYEQYF.

The chain recombines TRBV10-2 with TRBJ1-2; the D gene is possibly TRBD1 (6 bases). The V gene lost 7 bases and the J gene lost 7 bases, with 13 bases spanning the gap. CDR3 length: 12 residues. CDR1 is WSHSY and CDR2 is SAAADI in the germline V gene. Written as DNA, the CDR3 is TGCGCCAGCACCACAGGGACGGGTGGCTACACCTTC. It encodes CASTTGTGGYTF.

The genes are TRBV7-2 and TRBJ2-5, with 11 bases lining up with TRBD1. V lost 3 bases, J lost 5 bases, and 8 bases stayed unmatched. The germline gives CDR1 SGHTA, CDR2 FQGNSA. CDR3 size: 16 residues. CDR3 amino acids: CASSFNGQGAAETQYF. The CDR3 DNA follows: TGTGCCAGCAGCTTCAACGGACAGGGGGCGGCGGAGACCCAGTACTTC.

The chain links TRBV5-5 to TRBJ2-7; 7 bases fit TRBD1. Germline CDR1 SGHKS, CDR2 YYEKEE (reference sequence). V shed 7 bases, J shed 5 bases, and the junction held 9 bases outside the gene matches. The CDR3 contains 13 residues. CDR3 sequence (DNA): TGTGCCAGCTCATTACCGGGACAGAACGAGCAGTACTTC. Its translation is CASSLPGQNEQYF.

The rearrangement uses TRBV5-1 and TRBJ2-1; TRBD2 matches at 8 bases. V lost 0 bases to trimming and J lost 8 bases; unmatched junction nucleotides: 7. Germline values: CDR1 SGHRS, CDR2 YFSETQ. The CDR3 contains 15 residues. Written as DNA, the CDR3 is TGCGCCAGCAGCTTGGTCGGGACTAGTCTCTATGAGCAGTTCTTC. Amino acids: CASSLVGTSLYEQFF. Filled out from reference TRBV5-1 and TRBJ2-1, the complete variable domain reads KAGVTQTPRYLIKTRGQQVTLSCSPISGHRSVSWYQQTPGQGLQFLFEYFSETQRNKGNFPGRFSGRQFSNSRSEMNVSTLELGDSALYLCASSLVGTSLYEQFFGPGTRLTVL.

The chain uses TRBV3-1 (or the pseudogene TRBV3-2) and TRBJ1-6, with D hard to call. The V end was cut by 1 base, the J end by 10 bases, with 14 bases between. Germline loops: CDR1 LGHDT, CDR2 YNNKEL (reference sequence). The length of the CDR3 is 15 residues. CDR3 in DNA: TGTGCCAGCAGCCAAGGGCACCTGGGGAGCTCACCCCTCCACTTT. Protein product: CASSQGHLGSSPLHF.

This clone was observed once. The chain has TRBV18 and TRBJ1-5, with D tentatively TRBD1 (5 bases). V dropped 6 bases and J dropped 0 bases, with 15 bases sitting between them. CDR3 length: 16 residues. The germline gives CDR1 KGHSH, CDR2 LQKENI. CDR3 protein: CASSEGTDYSNQPQHF. The CDR3 DNA reads as TGTGCCAGCTCGGAGGGGACTGATTATAGCAATCAGCCCCAGCATTTT.

This sequence joins TRBV5-6 and TRBJ1-2, with 7 bases that match TRBD1. CDR1 is SGHDT, CDR2 YYEEEE, per germline. This CDR3 has 14 residues. The J segment lost 4 bases and the V segment lost 4 bases, leaving 7 bases of the junction unmatched. The CDR3 bases are TGTGCCAGCAGCCCCAGGGGGTCCTCCTATGGCTACACCTTC. Encoded protein: CASSPRGSSYGYTF.